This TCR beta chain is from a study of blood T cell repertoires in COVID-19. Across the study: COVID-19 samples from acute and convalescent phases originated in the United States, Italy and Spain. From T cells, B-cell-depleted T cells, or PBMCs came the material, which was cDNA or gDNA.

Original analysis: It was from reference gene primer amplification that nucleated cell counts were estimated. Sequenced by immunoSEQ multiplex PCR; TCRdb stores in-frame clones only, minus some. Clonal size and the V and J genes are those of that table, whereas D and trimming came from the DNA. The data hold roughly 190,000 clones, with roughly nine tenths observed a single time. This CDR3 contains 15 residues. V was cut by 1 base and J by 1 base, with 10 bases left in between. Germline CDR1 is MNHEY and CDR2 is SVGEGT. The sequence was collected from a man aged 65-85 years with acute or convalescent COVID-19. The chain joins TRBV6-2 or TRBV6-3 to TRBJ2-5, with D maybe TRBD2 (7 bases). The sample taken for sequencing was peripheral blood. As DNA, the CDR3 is TGTGCCAGCAGTTACTTCGGGGGGCGCCAAGAGACCCAGTACTTC. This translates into CASSYFGGRQETQYF.